The next 29 T cell receptor beta chains were all read from a single sample in a study of cytomegalovirus exposure and HLA in healthy donors. Primers included in the PCR were 60 Vbeta and 13 Jbeta primers. Measured with immunoSEQ multiplex PCR; TCRdb has only the in-frame clones, and not every one. The sample contains fewer than 250,000 clones, about 80% of which appear only once. Sequenced material: PBMCs. All receptors come from a middle-aged man in good health and CMV-seropositive.

The V gene is TRBV6-5, the J gene TRBJ2-3; 11 bases match TRBD1. Looked up from germline, CDR1 is MNHEY and CDR2 is SVGAGI. Trimming removed 8 bases from V and 4 bases from J; junction bases left unmatched: 5. This CDR3 is 14 amino acids long. CDR3 sequence (DNA): TGTGCCAGCGGACCGGGACAGGGGGCAGATACGCAGTATTTT. As protein: CASGPGQGADTQYF.

V is TRBV29-1 and J is TRBJ2-3, with D uncertain. The CDR3 is 10 amino acids. V was pared by 5 bases and J by 10 bases, with 10 bases between. Germline V gene data show CDR1 as SQVTM and CDR2 as ANQGSEA. The CDR3 region has the DNA TGCAGCGTTCATAAGGAGTCGCAGTATTTT. The encoded protein is CSVHKESQYF.

Notes on this clone: An end of the junction differs from the germline gene, which may be a read error. The genes are TRBV27 and TRBJ2-1; the match to TRBD2 covers 7 bases. CDR3 length equals 16 residues. CDR1 and CDR2 from the germline V gene are MNHEY and SMNVEV (reference sequence). CDR3 DNA sequence: TGTGCCAGCAGTTTATCGTCCCTAGCGGCCTACAATGGGCAGTTCTTC. As protein: CASSLSSLAAYNGQFF.

V usage is TRBV11-2 and J usage is TRBJ2-7; D unresolved. CDR1 is SGHAT and CDR2 is FQNNGV in the germline V gene. The ends were cut back, 5 bases at V and 4 bases at J, with 9 bases in the middle. The CDR3 spans 12 residues. Written as DNA, the CDR3 is TGTGCCAGCAGCAAAACTCCGTACGAGCAGTACTTC. Amino acid sequence: CASSKTPYEQYF. The variable domain in full, with the rest retrieved from reference TRBV11-2 and TRBJ2-7, is EAGVAQSPRYKIIEKRQSVAFWCNPISGHATLYWYQQILGQGPKLLIQFQNNGVVDDSQLPKDRFSAERLKGVDSTLKIQPAKLEDSAVYLCASSKTPYEQYFGPGTRLTVT.

The gene calls are TRBV29-1 and TRBJ1-2; 8 bases are shared with TRBD1. Germline V CDR1 and CDR2: SQVTM, ANQGSEA. Trimming removed 6 bases from V and 0 bases from J; junction bases left unmatched: 3. The length of the CDR3 is 13 residues. DNA of the CDR3: TGCAGCGTACAGGGGGGAGCTAACTATGGCTACACCTTC. It encodes CSVQGGANYGYTF. The variable domain in full, with the rest retrieved from reference TRBV29-1 and TRBJ1-2, is SAVISQKPSRDICQRGTSLTIQCQVDSQVTMMFWYRQQPGQSLTLIATANQGSEATYESGFVIDKFPISRPNLTFSTLTVSNMSPEDSSIYLCSVQGGANYGYTFGSGTRLTVV.

This clone was picked up a small number of times. V usage is TRBV25-1 and J usage is TRBJ2-7, with 7 bases that match TRBD1. Per the germline V gene, CDR1 is MGHDK and CDR2 is SYGVNS. The V segment lost 4 bases and the J segment 3 bases; nucleotides outside the gene matches: 9. The CDR3 spans 15 residues. The CDR3 DNA is TGTGCCAGCAGTGGGGACAAGACAGGGCACTACGAGCAGTACTTC. Its translation: CASSGDKTGHYEQYF.

This chain connects TRBV27 to TRBJ2-1; possibly TRBD1 for D (6 bases). The germline V and J ends were trimmed by 4 bases and 0 bases, with 16 bases remaining between them. Germline loops: CDR1 MNHEY, CDR2 SMNVEV (reference sequence). CDR3 length: 17 residues. CDR3 protein: CASSWPGQGSSYNEQFF. CDR3 sequence (DNA): TGTGCCAGCAGTTGGCCCGGGCAGGGGAGCTCCTACAATGAGCAGTTCTTC.

The chain combines TRBV29-1 with TRBJ2-3, with D tentatively TRBD2 (6 bases). The ends were cut back, 7 bases at V and 2 bases at J, with 16 bases in the middle. The CDR3 spans 14 residues. Germline CDR1 reads SQVTM; CDR2 reads ANQGSEA. The CDR3 protein is CSATRDSFTDTQYF. CDR3 DNA: TGCAGCGCCACCCGGGACTCATTCACAGATACGCAGTATTTT.

Only a few counts were recorded for this clone. The chain employs TRBV7-3 and TRBJ2-5; weak D call: TRBD2 (6 bases). The CDR3 totals 13 residues. Trimming removed 5 bases at V and 7 bases at J, with 14 bases between. Per germline, CDR1 SGHTA and CDR2 FQGTGA. The chain's CDR3 is CASSPERAGTQYF. CDR3 nucleotide sequence: TGTGCCAGCAGCCCAGAGCGGGCGGGGACCCAGTACTTC.

The chain carries TRBV6-1 and TRBJ2-3; 9 nucleotides match TRBD2. CDR1 and CDR2 from the germline V gene are MNHNS and SASEGT. This CDR3 is built from 18 residues. The V and J ends lost 4 bases and 3 bases, in that order; junction bases with no gene match: 14. The CDR3 DNA is TGTGCCAGCAGTGGTGTGGCTAGCGGGGCTACTTTTACAGATACGCAGTATTTT. Protein: CASSGVASGATFTDTQYF.

CDR3 sequence: CASSRDRTNYGYTF. CDR3 DNA sequence: TGTGCCAGTAGTCGAGACAGAACTAACTATGGCTACACCTTC. This chain uses TRBV19 with TRBJ1-2, with TRBD1 as a possible D gene (5 bases). CDR3 length: 14 amino acids. V was cut by 5 bases and J by 0 bases, with 10 bases left in between. Germline V gives CDR1 LNHDA, CDR2 SQIVND (reference sequence).

Only a few counts were recorded for this clone. The chain combines TRBV7-2 with TRBJ2-7; no definite D call. This CDR3 is built from 11 residues. Germline CDR1 reads SGHTA; CDR2 reads FQGNSA. V shed 4 bases and J shed 3 bases, with 4 bases lying between them. The CDR3 protein is CASSSNYEQYF. The CDR3, as DNA: TGTGCCAGCAGCTCTAACTACGAGCAGTACTTC.

The CDR3 DNA follows: TGCAGCGTTGGAGGACTAGCGGCAAGCTCCTACGAGCAGTACTTC. This sequence encodes CSVGGLAASSYEQYF. The rearrangement uses TRBV29-1 and TRBJ2-7; TRBD2 agrees at 10 bases. From germline, CDR1 is SQVTM and CDR2 ANQGSEA. The ends lost 4 bases at V and 0 bases at J; junction bases unmatched: 6. This CDR3 comprises 15 residues.

The chain uses TRBV9 and TRBJ1-2; D call uncertain. CDR1 and CDR2 from the germline V gene are SGDLS and YYNGEE. This CDR3 is built from 16 residues. Trimming pared 0 bases from V and 0 bases from J, leaving 12 bases between. CDR3 coding DNA: TGTGCCAGCAGCGTAGAGGCGGCTCCCTCTAACTATGGCTACACCTTC. It encodes CASSVEAAPSNYGYTF.

The V gene is TRBV7-9, the J gene TRBJ2-1; D is uncertain. From germline, CDR1 is SEHNR and CDR2 FQNEAQ (reference sequence). V was trimmed by 3 bases and J by 9 bases, leaving 12 bases between them. The CDR3 loop spans 13 amino acids. As DNA, the CDR3 is TGTGCCAGCAGCTTCTCCGAGGCCGGTGAGCAGTTCTTC. Translation gives CASSFSEAGEQFF. Complete variable domain (other parts from reference TRBV7-9 and TRBJ2-1): DTGVSQNPRHKITKRGQNVTFRCDPISEHNRLYWYRQTLGQGPEFLTYFQNEAQLEKSRLLSDRFSAERPKGSFSTLEIQRTEQGDSAMYLCASSFSEAGEQFFGPGTRLTVL.

The chain links TRBV5-1 to TRBJ1-1; 9 nucleotides line up with TRBD1. Germline values: CDR1 SGHRS, CDR2 YFSETQ. Trimming cost V 4 bases and J 7 bases; bases outside gene matches: 5. CDR3 length: 13 amino acids. CDR3 in DNA: TGCGCCAGCAGCCCAGGGACAGGGATTGAAGCTTTCTTT. This sequence encodes CASSPGTGIEAFF.

The chain employs TRBV19 and TRBJ2-1; 10 nucleotides match TRBD2. From germline, CDR1 is LNHDA and CDR2 SQIVND (reference sequence). The length of the CDR3 is 16 residues. V was pared by 5 bases and J by 3 bases, with 7 bases of the junction left unmatched. The CDR3 reads CASSLTGTSVYNEQFF. CDR3 nucleotide sequence: TGTGCCAGTAGTCTGACCGGGACTAGCGTCTACAATGAGCAGTTCTTC. The variable domain in full, completed from reference TRBV19 and TRBJ2-1, reads DGGITQSPKYLFRKEGQNVTLSCEQNLNHDAMYWYRQDPGQGLRLIYYSQIVNDFQKGDIAEGYSVSREKKESFPLTVTSAQKNPTAFYLCASSLTGTSVYNEQFFGPGTRLTVL.

This sequence joins TRBV5-1 and TRBJ2-5, with 8 bases aligning to TRBD2. Germline CDR1 reads SGHRS; CDR2 reads YFSETQ. J gave up 3 bases and V 0 bases, and 4 bases lay outside the gene matches. The CDR3 is made up of 15 amino acids. The CDR3 region is CASSLGGAGEETQYF. The CDR3 DNA reads TGCGCCAGCAGCTTGGGGGGAGCGGGGGAAGAGACCCAGTACTTC. The full variable domain, in which reference TRBV5-1 and TRBJ2-5 provide the parts outside the CDR3, is KAGVTQTPRYLIKTRGQQVTLSCSPISGHRSVSWYQQTPGQGLQFLFEYFSETQRNKGNFPGRFSGRQFSNSRSEMNVSTLELGDSALYLCASSLGGAGEETQYFGPGTRLLVL.

To note about this clone: At one end, the junction sequence differs from germline, possibly due to a read error. The chain has TRBV7-9 and TRBJ2-7; possible D gene TRBD2, 6 bases. Germline CDR1 reads SEHNR; CDR2 reads FQNEAQ (reference sequence). This CDR3 is 13 amino acids long. For the CDR3, the DNA is TGTGCCAGCAGCTTACGTTCGGGGGATGAGCGGTACTTC. Translated: CASSLRSGDERYF.

The chain is built from TRBV18 and TRBJ2-7, with D perhaps TRBD2 (5 bases). Germline assignment: CDR1 KGHSH and CDR2 LQKENI. The V end lost 0 bases, the J end lost 7 bases, and 7 bases lay between the germline ends. The CDR3 is made up of 12 amino acids. The CDR3 is CASSPPGLEQYF. In DNA, the CDR3 is TGTGCCAGCTCACCACCAGGACTTGAGCAGTACTTC. Filled out from reference TRBV18 and TRBJ2-7, the complete variable domain reads NAGVMQNPRHLVRRRGQEARLRCSPMKGHSHVYWYRQLPEEGLKFMVYLQKENIIDESGMPKERFSAEFPKEGPSILRIQQVVRGDSAAYFCASSPPGLEQYFGPGTRLTVT.

The chain carries TRBV12-5 and TRBJ2-5; 8 bases align to TRBD2. Trimming cost V 6 bases and J 8 bases; bases outside gene matches: 11. CDR1 is LGHNT and CDR2 is FRNRAP in the germline V gene. The CDR3 consists of 14 residues. CDR3 loop: CASGPATSVETQYF. CDR3 DNA sequence: TGTGCTAGTGGCCCCGCGACTAGCGTGGAAACCCAGTACTTC.

The V gene is TRBV6-5, the J gene TRBJ1-6; weak D call: TRBD1 (5 bases). V was trimmed by 0 bases and J by 8 bases, leaving 11 bases between them. The CDR3 sequence is 15 residues long. In germline, CDR1 is MNHEY, CDR2 SVGAGI. CDR3: CASSYSRGKDSPLHF. The CDR3 DNA is TGTGCCAGCAGTTACTCCCGGGGGAAAGATTCACCCCTCCACTTT.

J is TRBJ2-5 and V is TRBV7-6, with D uncertain. Germline CDR1 reads SGHVS; CDR2 reads FNYEAQ. The CDR3 contains 14 residues. The ends were cut back, 5 bases at V and 2 bases at J, with 12 bases in the middle. The CDR3 DNA reads as TGTGCCAGCAGCCCTCAGGTGCCACAAGAGACCCAGTACTTC. Protein sequence: CASSPQVPQETQYF.

The DNA for the CDR3 is TGTGCCATCAGTATACGACTAGCGGGAGATCCTGAGCAGTTCTTC. Its protein product is CAISIRLAGDPEQFF. The chain is built from TRBV10-3 and TRBJ2-1, with 12 bases identical to TRBD2. Germline V gene sequence: CDR1 ENHRY, CDR2 SYGVKD. The CDR3 runs 15 residues. Trimming at V came to 5 bases and at J to 9 bases, leaving 8 bases not matched to a gene.

The CDR3 DNA sequence: TGTGCCAGCAGCTTGGGACAGGGGTACTACGAGCAGTACTTC. It translates to CASSLGQGYYEQYF. This rearrangement joins TRBV5-6 to TRBJ2-7, with TRBD1 matching over 8 bases. CDR1 and CDR2 from the germline V gene are SGHDT and YYEEEE. The CDR3 consists of 14 residues. V gave up 0 bases and J gave up 3 bases; unmatched junction bases: 2.

The V and J genes are TRBV7-3 and TRBJ1-2, with 8 bases fitting TRBD1. V gave up 2 bases and J gave up 3 bases; unmatched junction bases: 5. The CDR3 totals 15 residues. Germline loops: CDR1 SGHTA, CDR2 FQGTGA. In DNA, the CDR3 is TGTGCCAGCAGCTTACGAACAGGGGGGGACTATGGCTACACCTTC. Protein sequence: CASSLRTGGDYGYTF.

The chain employs TRBV6-6 and TRBJ2-5; the D is unclear. This CDR3 is built from 14 residues. CDR1 is MNHNY and CDR2 is SVGAGI in the germline V gene (reference sequence). V lost 2 bases to trimming and J lost 3 bases, with 10 bases between them. CDR3 sequence (DNA): TGTGCCAGCAGTTACGTTAACTTCGAAGAGACCCAGTACTTC. Amino acid sequence: CASSYVNFEETQYF.

The rearrangement links TRBV19 to TRBJ2-6; 7 positions match TRBD1. The CDR3 length is 18 residues. CDR1 is LNHDA, CDR2 SQIVND, per germline (reference sequence). J was trimmed by 0 bases and V by 11 bases; bases with no gene match: 16. The CDR3 spells CAGRRTGSTDSGANVLTF. For the CDR3, the DNA is TGTGCCGGACGACGGACAGGAAGCACCGACTCTGGGGCCAACGTCCTGACTTTC.

V is TRBV7-2 and J is TRBJ2-1; D might be TRBD2 (6 bases). The V end was cut by 2 bases, the J end by 12 bases, with 14 bases between. The CDR3 totals 13 residues. Germline CDR1 SGHTA, CDR2 FQGNSA. The CDR3 DNA reads TGTGCCAGCAGCTTAAACGGTGCGGGAATGCAGTTCTTC. It specifies CASSLNGAGMQFF.